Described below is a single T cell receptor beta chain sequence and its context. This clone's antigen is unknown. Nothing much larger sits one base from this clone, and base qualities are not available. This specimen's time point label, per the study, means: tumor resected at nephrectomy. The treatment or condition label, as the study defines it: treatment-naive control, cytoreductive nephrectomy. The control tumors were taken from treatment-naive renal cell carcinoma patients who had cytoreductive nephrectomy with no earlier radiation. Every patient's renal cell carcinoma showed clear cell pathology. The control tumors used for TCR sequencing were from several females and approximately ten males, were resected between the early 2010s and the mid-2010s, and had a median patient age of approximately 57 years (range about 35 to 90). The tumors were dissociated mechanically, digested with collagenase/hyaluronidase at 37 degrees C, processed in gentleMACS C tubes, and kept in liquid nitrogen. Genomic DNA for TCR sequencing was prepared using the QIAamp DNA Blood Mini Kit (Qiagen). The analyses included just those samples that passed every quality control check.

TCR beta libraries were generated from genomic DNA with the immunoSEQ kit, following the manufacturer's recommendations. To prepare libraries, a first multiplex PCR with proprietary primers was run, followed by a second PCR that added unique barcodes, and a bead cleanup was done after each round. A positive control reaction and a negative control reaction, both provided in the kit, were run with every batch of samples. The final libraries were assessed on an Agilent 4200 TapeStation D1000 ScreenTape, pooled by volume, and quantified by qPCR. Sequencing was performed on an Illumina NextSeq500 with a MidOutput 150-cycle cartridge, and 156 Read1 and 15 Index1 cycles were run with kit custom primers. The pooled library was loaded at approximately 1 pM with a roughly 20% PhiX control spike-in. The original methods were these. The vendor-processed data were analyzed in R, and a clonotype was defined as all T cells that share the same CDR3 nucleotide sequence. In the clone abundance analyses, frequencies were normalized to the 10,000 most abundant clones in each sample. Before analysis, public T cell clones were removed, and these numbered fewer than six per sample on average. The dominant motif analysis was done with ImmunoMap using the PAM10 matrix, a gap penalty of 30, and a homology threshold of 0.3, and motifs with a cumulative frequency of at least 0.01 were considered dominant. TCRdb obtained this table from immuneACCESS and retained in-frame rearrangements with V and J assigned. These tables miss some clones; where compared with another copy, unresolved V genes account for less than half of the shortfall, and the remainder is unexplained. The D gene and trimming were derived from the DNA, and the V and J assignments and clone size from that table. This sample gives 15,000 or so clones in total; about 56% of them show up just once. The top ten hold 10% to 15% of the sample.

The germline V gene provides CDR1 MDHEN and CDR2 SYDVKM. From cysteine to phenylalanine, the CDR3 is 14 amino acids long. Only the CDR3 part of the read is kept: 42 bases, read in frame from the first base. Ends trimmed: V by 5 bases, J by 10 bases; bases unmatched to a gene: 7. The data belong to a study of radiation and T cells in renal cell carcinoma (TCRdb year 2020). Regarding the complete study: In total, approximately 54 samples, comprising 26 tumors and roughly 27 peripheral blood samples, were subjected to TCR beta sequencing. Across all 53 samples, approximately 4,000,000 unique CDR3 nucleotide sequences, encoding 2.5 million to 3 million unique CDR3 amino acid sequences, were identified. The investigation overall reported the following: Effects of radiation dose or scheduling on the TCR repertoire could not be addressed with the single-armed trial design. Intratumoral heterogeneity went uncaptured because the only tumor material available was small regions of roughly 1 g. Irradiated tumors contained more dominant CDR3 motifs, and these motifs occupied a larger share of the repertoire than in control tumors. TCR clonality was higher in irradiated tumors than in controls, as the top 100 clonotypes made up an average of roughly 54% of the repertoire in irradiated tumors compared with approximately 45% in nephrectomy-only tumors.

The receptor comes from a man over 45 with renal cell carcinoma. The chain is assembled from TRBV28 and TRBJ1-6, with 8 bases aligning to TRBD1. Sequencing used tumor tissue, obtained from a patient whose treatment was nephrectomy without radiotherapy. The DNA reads TGTGCCAGCAGTCCCTCGGACAGGGACTCACCCCTCCACTTT. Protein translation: CASSPSDRDSPLHF.